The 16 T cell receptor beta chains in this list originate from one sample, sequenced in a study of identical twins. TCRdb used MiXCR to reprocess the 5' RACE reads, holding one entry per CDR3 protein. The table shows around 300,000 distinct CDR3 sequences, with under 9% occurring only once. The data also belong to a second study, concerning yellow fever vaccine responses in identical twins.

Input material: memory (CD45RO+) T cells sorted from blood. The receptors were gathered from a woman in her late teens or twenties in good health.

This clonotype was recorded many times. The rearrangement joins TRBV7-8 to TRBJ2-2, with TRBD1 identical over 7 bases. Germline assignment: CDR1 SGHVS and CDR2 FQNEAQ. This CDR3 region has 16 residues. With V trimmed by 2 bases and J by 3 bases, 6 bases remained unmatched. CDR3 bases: TGTGCCAGCAGCTTAAGGGAAGGGGGCGACACCGGGGAGCTGTTTTTT. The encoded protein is CASSLREGGDTGELFF.

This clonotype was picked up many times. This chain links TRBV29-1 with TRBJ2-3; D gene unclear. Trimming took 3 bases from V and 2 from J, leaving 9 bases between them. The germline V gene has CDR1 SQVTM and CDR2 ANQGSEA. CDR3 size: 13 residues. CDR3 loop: CSVDLRNTDTQYF. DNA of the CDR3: TGCAGCGTTGATTTAAGGAACACAGATACGCAGTATTTT.

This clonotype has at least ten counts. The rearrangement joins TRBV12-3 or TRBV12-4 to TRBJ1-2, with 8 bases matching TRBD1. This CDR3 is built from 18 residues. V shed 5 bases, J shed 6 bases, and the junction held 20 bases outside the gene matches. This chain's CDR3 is CASSVRQGLIRGYNGYTF. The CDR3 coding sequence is TGTGCCAGCAGTGTCAGACAGGGGCTTATCAGAGGGTACAATGGCTACACCTTC.

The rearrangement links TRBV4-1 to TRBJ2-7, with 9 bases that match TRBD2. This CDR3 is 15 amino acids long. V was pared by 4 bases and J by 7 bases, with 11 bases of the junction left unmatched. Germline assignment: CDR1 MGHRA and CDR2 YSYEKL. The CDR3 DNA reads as TGCGCCAGCAGCCGCCGGGTAGCGGGAGTAATTGAGCAGTACTTC. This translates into CASSRRVAGVIEQYF.

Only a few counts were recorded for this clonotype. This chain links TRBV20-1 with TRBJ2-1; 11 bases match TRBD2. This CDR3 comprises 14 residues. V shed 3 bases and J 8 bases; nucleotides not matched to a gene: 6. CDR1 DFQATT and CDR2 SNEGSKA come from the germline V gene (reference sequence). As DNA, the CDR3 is TGCAGTGCTAGGGGACTAGCGGACGTGGATGAGCAGTTCTTC. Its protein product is CSARGLADVDEQFF.

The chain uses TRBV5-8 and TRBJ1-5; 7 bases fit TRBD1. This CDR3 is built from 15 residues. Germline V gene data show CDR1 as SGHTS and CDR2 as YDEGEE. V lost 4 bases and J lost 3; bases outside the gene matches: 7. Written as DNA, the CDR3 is TGTGCCAGCAGCAAAGGACAGGCGTTCAATCAGCCCCAGCATTTT. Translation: CASSKGQAFNQPQHF. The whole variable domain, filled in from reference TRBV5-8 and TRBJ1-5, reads EAGVTQSPTHLIKTRGQQATLRCSPISGHTSVYWYQQALGLGLQFLLWYDEGEERNRGNFPPRFSGRQFPNYSSELNVNALELEDSALYLCASSKGQAFNQPQHFGDGTRLSIL.

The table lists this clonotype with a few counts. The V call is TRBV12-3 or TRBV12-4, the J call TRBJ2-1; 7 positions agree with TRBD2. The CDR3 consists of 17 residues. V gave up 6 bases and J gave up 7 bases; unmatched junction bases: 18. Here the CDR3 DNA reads TGTGCCAGCAGCGGACTCGAGCGGGATGGCTTCGGTAATGAGCAGTTCTTC. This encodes CASSGLERDGFGNEQFF.

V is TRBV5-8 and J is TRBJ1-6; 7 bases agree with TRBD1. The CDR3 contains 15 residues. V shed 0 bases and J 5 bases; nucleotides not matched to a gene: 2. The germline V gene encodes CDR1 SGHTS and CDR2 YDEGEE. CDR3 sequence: CASSLDGTDNSPLHF. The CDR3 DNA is TGTGCCAGCAGCTTGGACGGGACAGATAATTCACCCCTCCACTTT.

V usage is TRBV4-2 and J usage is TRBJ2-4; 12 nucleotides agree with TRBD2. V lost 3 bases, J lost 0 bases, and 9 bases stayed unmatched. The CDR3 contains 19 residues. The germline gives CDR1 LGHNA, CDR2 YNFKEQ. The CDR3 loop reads CASSQASGRADSAKNIQYF. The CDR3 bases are TGTGCCAGCAGCCAGGCTAGCGGGAGGGCCGATTCAGCCAAAAACATTCAGTACTTC.

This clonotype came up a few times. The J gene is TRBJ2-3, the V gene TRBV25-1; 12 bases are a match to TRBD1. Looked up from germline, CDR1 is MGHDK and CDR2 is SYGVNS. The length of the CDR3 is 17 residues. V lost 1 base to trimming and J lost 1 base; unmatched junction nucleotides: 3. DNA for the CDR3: TGTGCCAGCAGTGAATTGGGGACAGGGGGCGGCACAGATACGCAGTATTTT. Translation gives CASSELGTGGGTDTQYF. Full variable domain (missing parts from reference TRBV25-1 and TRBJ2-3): EADIYQTPRYLVIGTGKKITLECSQTMGHDKMYWYQQDPGMELHLIHYSYGVNSTEKGDLSSESTVSRIRTEHFPLTLESARPSHTSQYLCASSELGTGGGTDTQYFGPGTRLTVL.

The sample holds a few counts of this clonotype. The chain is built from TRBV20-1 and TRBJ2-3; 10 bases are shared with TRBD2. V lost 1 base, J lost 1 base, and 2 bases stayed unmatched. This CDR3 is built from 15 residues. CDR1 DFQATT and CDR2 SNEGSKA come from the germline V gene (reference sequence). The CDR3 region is CSARVGTSGTDTQYF. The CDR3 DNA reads TGCAGTGCTAGAGTCGGGACTAGCGGCACAGATACGCAGTATTTT.

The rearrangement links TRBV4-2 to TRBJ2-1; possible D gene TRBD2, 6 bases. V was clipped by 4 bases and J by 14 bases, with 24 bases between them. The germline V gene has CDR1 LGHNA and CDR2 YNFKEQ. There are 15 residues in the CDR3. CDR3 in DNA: TGTGCCAGCAGCCTAGGGATGGTCCAGCACTCGGGGGAGTTCTTC. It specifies CASSLGMVQHSGEFF.

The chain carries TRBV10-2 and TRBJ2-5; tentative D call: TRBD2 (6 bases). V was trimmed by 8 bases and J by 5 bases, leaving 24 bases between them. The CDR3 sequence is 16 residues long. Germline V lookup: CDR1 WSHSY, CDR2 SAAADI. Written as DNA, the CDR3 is TGCGCCAGCCATGACTCGGGCGGGGTATTTCTTGAGACCCAGTACTTC. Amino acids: CASHDSGGVFLETQYF.

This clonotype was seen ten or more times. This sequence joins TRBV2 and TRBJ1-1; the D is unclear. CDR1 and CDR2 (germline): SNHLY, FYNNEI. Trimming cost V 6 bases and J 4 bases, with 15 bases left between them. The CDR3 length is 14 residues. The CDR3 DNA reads TGTGCCAGCAGCCTGACGTCGCCGGGCACTGAAGCTTTCTTT. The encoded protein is CASSLTSPGTEAFF.

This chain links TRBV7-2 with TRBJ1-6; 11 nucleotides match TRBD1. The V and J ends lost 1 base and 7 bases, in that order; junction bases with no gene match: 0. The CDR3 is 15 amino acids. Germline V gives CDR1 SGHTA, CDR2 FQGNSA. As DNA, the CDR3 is TGTGCCAGCAGCTTAGGGGACAGGGGGAATTCACCCCTCCACTTT. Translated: CASSLGDRGNSPLHF.

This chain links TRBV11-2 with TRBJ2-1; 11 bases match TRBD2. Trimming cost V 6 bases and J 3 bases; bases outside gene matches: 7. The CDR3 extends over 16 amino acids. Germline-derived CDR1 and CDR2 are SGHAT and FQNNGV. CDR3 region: CASRGLAGGSYNEQFF. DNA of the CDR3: TGTGCCAGCAGGGGCCTAGCGGGGGGCAGCTACAATGAGCAGTTCTTC.